These 11 T cell receptor beta chains were sequenced from one sample in a study of cytomegalovirus exposure and HLA in healthy donors. Researchers ran the PCR with 60 Vbeta and 13 Jbeta primers. Only in-frame clones appear in the TCRdb table, and some are missing; sequencing was by immunoSEQ multiplex PCR. Of some 120,000 clones listed, roughly 74% are singletons. Source material: PBMCs. The receptors shown here come from a woman aged 45-59 years in good health and CMV-seropositive.

V is TRBV5-4 and J is TRBJ1-1; D unresolved. The CDR3 contains 15 residues. V lost 0 bases and J 0 bases, leaving 9 bases between the germline ends. Germline V CDR1 and CDR2: SGHNT, YYREEE (reference sequence). The CDR3 region is CASSLARGLNTEAFF. In DNA form, the CDR3 reads TGTGCCAGCAGCTTGGCCCGCGGCCTGAACACTGAAGCTTTCTTT.

The CDR3 DNA is TGTGCCAGCAGTGTAGGGCCGACAGGGAGCACATTGTACGAGCAGTACTTC. It is translated as CASSVGPTGSTLYEQYF. The chain has TRBV6-1 and TRBJ2-7; TRBD1 aligns across 7 bases. There are 17 residues in the CDR3. Germline trimming cut 4 bases from V and 4 bases from J; bases unmatched to any gene: 16. Germline V gene data show CDR1 as MNHNS and CDR2 as SASEGT.

This rearrangement joins TRBV19 to TRBJ2-7, with D unclear. Germline CDR1 reads LNHDA; CDR2 reads SQIVND (reference sequence). Between the trimmed V and J ends, which lost 4 bases and 1 base, there was a span of 14 bases. This CDR3 has 15 amino acids. In DNA form, the CDR3 reads TGTGCCAGTAGTACAGTGTCTGCAGCGTCCTACGAGCAGTACTTC. Amino acids: CASSTVSAASYEQYF.

The rearrangement uses TRBV6-5 and TRBJ1-5; the D gene is possibly TRBD1 (6 bases). The length of the CDR3 is 16 residues. CDR1 is MNHEY, CDR2 SVGAGI, per germline. The V end lost 4 bases, the J end lost 4 bases, and 17 bases lay between the germline ends. CDR3 region: CASSWPLDRSNQPQHF. Written as DNA, the CDR3 is TGTGCCAGCAGTTGGCCACTTGACAGGAGTAATCAGCCCCAGCATTTT.

The V call is TRBV7-8, the J call TRBJ1-2; no clear D. This CDR3 contains 14 residues. Germline-derived CDR1 and CDR2 are SGHVS and FQNEAQ. Trimming stripped 1 base from V and 1 base from J, with 7 bases between. CDR3 sequence (DNA): TGTGCCAGCAGCTTAGGGCAGGATAACTATGGCTACACCTTC. Protein sequence: CASSLGQDNYGYTF.

This rearrangement joins TRBV11-3 to TRBJ2-1, with 7 bases fitting TRBD1. The CDR3 loop spans 14 amino acids. The germline gives CDR1 SGHNT, CDR2 YENEEA. The junction had 4 bases not matched to a gene; V was cut back by 4 bases and J by 4 bases. The CDR3 nucleotides read TGTGCCAGCAGCTCGGGACAGCAATACAATGAGCAGTTCTTC. Encoded protein: CASSSGQQYNEQFF.

This clone has a count of ten or more. The gene calls are TRBV2 and TRBJ1-2; D is uncertain. The CDR3 contains 12 residues. V lost 5 bases and J 3 bases, leaving 7 bases between the germline ends. Looked up from germline, CDR1 is SNHLY and CDR2 is FYNNEI. This CDR3 reads CASSSEDYGYTF. The CDR3 DNA reads as TGTGCCAGCAGTTCAGAGGACTATGGCTACACCTTC.

The chain carries TRBV7-2 and TRBJ1-5; D uncertain. Germline CDR1 SGHTA, CDR2 FQGNSA. The V gene lost 1 base and the J gene lost 1 base, with 11 bases spanning the gap. This CDR3 contains 16 residues. CDR3 region: CASSLGGVLSNQPQHF. DNA for the CDR3: TGTGCCAGCAGCTTAGGAGGCGTCTTAAGCAATCAGCCCCAGCATTTT. Supplemented by reference TRBV7-2 and TRBJ1-5, the full variable domain reads GAGVSQSPSNKVTEKGKDVELRCDPISGHTALYWYRQSLGQGLEFLIYFQGNSAPDKSGLPSDRFSAERTGGSVSTLTIQRTQQEDSAVYLCASSLGGVLSNQPQHFGDGTRLSIL.

This clone is a singleton in its sample. The chain links TRBV11-2 to TRBJ1-1; D not resolved. Looked up from germline, CDR1 is SGHAT and CDR2 is FQNNGV. Trimming pared 1 base from V and 2 bases from J, leaving 11 bases between. The CDR3 has 15 amino acids. The CDR3 DNA sequence: TGTGCCAGCAGCTTAGGGCCGAATGTTAACACTGAAGCTTTCTTT. Its translation is CASSLGPNVNTEAFF.

The chain has TRBV27 and TRBJ2-2; D possibly corresponds to TRBD1 (6 bases). Trimming cost V 4 bases and J 6 bases, with 15 bases left between them. The V gene's germline CDR1 is MNHEY and CDR2 SMNVEV (reference sequence). The CDR3 is 15 residues long. The CDR3 DNA is TGTGCCAGCAGTTGGTCAGGGACATCGCCCGGGGAGCTGTTTTTT. Residues: CASSWSGTSPGELFF.

J is TRBJ2-5 and V is TRBV7-9; tentatively, D is TRBD1 (6 bases). Germline V gene lookup returns CDR1 SEHNR and CDR2 FQNEAQ (reference sequence). The CDR3 length is 12 residues. With 7 bases removed from V and 0 bases from J, the gap between germline ends came to 6 bases. The CDR3 is CASTGDQETQYF. In DNA, the CDR3 is TGTGCCAGCACAGGGGACCAAGAGACCCAGTACTTC.